These T cell receptor beta chains were read from a single sample in a study of T cells expressing NK-cell markers. TCRdb reprocessed the 5' RACE reads and keeps a single row for each CDR3 protein, giving no DNA. The listing contains about 260,000 distinct CDR3 sequences. The source material was blood T cells: a sorted CD56 or NKG2C T cell subset, CD4+ or CD8+ T cells, or bulk PBMC T cells (not recorded which). The receptor source for this set is a woman aged 18 to 75 in good health. The CDR3 runs from the conserved cysteine through the conserved F or W. Each record gives: J gene, V gene, CDR3 protein.

J gene: TRBJ2-2; V gene: TRBV29-1; CDR3 protein: CSAGRTIAGELFF
J gene: TRBJ2-1; V gene: TRBV14; CDR3 protein: CASSQDVASANEQFF
J gene: TRBJ2-1; V gene: TRBV7-8; CDR3 protein: CASSLLLLAEQFF
J gene: TRBJ1-1; V gene: TRBV10-2; CDR3 protein: CATRDSRYTEAFF
J gene: TRBJ2-1; V gene: TRBV6-2/TRBV6-3; CDR3 protein: CATLMGQVCFF
J gene: TRBJ2-2; V gene: TRBV20-1; CDR3 protein: CSAGGQSTGELFF
J gene: TRBJ2-1; V gene: TRBV29-1; CDR3 protein: CSVGLDSMGGDEQFF
J gene: TRBJ1-2; V gene: TRBV20-1; CDR3 protein: CSAPGQGNYGYTF
J gene: TRBJ1-1; V gene: TRBV18; CDR3 protein: CASSPTAGVMNTEAFF
J gene: TRBJ1-5; V gene: TRBV7-2; CDR3 protein: CASSLDRVQPQHF
J gene: TRBJ1-1; V gene: TRBV3-1; CDR3 protein: CASRHGGYLTEAFF